This entry lists 27 T cell receptor beta chains sequenced from one sample in a study of blood T cell repertoires in COVID-19. Generated by immunoSEQ multiplex PCR, the TCRdb table keeps only in-frame clones and is missing some. The sample holds about 140,000 clones, approximately 85% seen once. The sequencing input was peripheral blood. These receptors were taken from a man aged 50-60 years with acute or convalescent COVID-19.

The gene calls are TRBV7-3 and TRBJ2-1, with D possibly matching TRBD2 (5 bases). This CDR3 contains 15 residues. Trimming left V 1 base short and J 0 bases short, with 7 bases between. CDR1 SGHTA and CDR2 FQGTGA come from the germline V gene. DNA for the CDR3: TGTGCCAGCAGCTTAATAGGGAGCTCCTACAATGAGCAGTTCTTC. Translating it yields CASSLIGSSYNEQFF.

V is TRBV6-2 or TRBV6-3 and J is TRBJ2-2; D possibly corresponds to TRBD2 (5 bases). The CDR3 is 13 amino acids. The germline V gene has CDR1 MNHEY and CDR2 SVGEGT. V gave up 5 bases and J gave up 6 bases, with 10 bases separating them. The CDR3 DNA reads as TGTGCCAGCAGTCTCTTGGAGGCCGGGGAGCTGTTTTTT. Translation: CASSLLEAGELFF.

The chain recombines TRBV29-1 with TRBJ2-7, with D tentatively TRBD1 (5 bases). V was shortened by 1 base and J by 6 bases, with 13 bases between the two germline ends. Per the germline V gene, CDR1 is SQVTM and CDR2 is ANQGSEA. The CDR3 loop spans 13 amino acids. The CDR3 loop is CSVEVQGQGEQYF. The CDR3 DNA is TGCAGCGTTGAAGTCCAGGGTCAAGGCGAGCAGTACTTC.

The chain employs TRBV18 and TRBJ1-3; D is perhaps TRBD1 (6 bases). The CDR3 covers 14 residues. Germline-derived CDR1 and CDR2 are KGHSH and LQKENI. Trimming took 4 bases from V and 3 from J, leaving 10 bases between them. The CDR3 region is CASSLQGNGNTIYF. CDR3 bases: TGTGCCAGCTCACTACAGGGAAATGGAAACACCATATATTTT. The full variable domain, with the rest looked up from reference TRBV18 and TRBJ1-3, is NAGVMQNPRHLVRRRGQEARLRCSPMKGHSHVYWYRQLPEEGLKFMVYLQKENIIDESGMPKERFSAEFPKEGPSILRIQQVVRGDSAAYFCASSLQGNGNTIYFGEGSWLTVV.

The V and J genes are TRBV28 and TRBJ1-5; 8 positions match TRBD1. This CDR3 is 14 amino acids long. CDR1 is MDHEN and CDR2 is SYDVKM in the germline V gene. V shed 11 bases, J shed 8 bases, and the junction held 14 bases outside the gene matches. CDR3 DNA: TGTGCCGCCTTGGTTGGACAGGGCAGCGAGCCCCAGCATTTT. This translates into CAALVGQGSEPQHF. The full variable domain, its missing parts supplied by reference TRBV28 and TRBJ1-5, is DVKVTQSSRYLVKRTGEKVFLECVQDMDHENMFWYRQDPGLGLRLIYFSYDVKMKEKGDIPEGYSVSREKKERFSLILESASTNQTSMYLCAALVGQGSEPQHFGDGTRLSIL.

This clone was picked up a small number of times. The rearrangement links TRBV5-4 to TRBJ1-3; D is undetermined. Germline V gene lookup returns CDR1 SGHNT and CDR2 YYREEE (reference sequence). The CDR3 runs to 17 residues. The V gene lost 2 bases and the J gene lost 0 bases, with 15 bases spanning the gap. The chain's CDR3 is CASSFQSGPNSGNTIYF. In DNA form, the CDR3 reads TGTGCCAGCAGCTTTCAGTCTGGCCCCAACTCTGGAAACACCATATATTTT.

V gene TRBV5-1 combines with J gene TRBJ1-2; TRBD1 is a possible D gene (5 bases). CDR1 and CDR2 from the germline V gene are SGHRS and YFSETQ. This CDR3 has 12 amino acids. V was shortened by 5 bases and J by 3 bases, with 8 bases between the two germline ends. The CDR3 protein is CASSTGDYGYTF. The CDR3 region has the DNA TGCGCCAGCAGTACAGGTGACTATGGCTACACCTTC.

This clone has only a few counts. This rearrangement joins TRBV5-5 to TRBJ1-5; 9 bases line up with TRBD1. Germline CDR1 reads SGHKS; CDR2 reads YYEKEE (reference sequence). Germline trimming cut 4 bases from V and 4 bases from J; bases unmatched to any gene: 12. This CDR3 spans 17 amino acids. CDR3 coding DNA: TGTGCCAGCAGCACGCATTGGACGGACAGGGGAAATCAGCCCCAGCATTTT. It yields the protein CASSTHWTDRGNQPQHF. Filled out from reference TRBV5-5 and TRBJ1-5, the complete variable domain reads DAGVTQSPTHLIKTRGQQVTLRCSPISGHKSVSWYQQVLGQGPQFIFQYYEKEERGRGNFPDRFSARQFPNYSSELNVNALLLGDSALYLCASSTHWTDRGNQPQHFGDGTRLSIL.

This chain uses TRBV6-5 with TRBJ1-4; possible D gene TRBD1, 6 bases. Germline V gene lookup returns CDR1 MNHEY and CDR2 SVGAGI. CDR3 length equals 15 residues. Trimming cost V 0 bases and J 7 bases, with 12 bases left between them. CDR3 nucleotide sequence: TGTGCCAGCAGTTACTCCGGGGGGGGCGGTGAAAAACTGTTTTTT. Its translation is CASSYSGGGGEKLFF.

The gene calls are TRBV2 and TRBJ1-2; the match to TRBD1 covers 9 bases. The germline gives CDR1 SNHLY, CDR2 FYNNEI. The CDR3 loop spans 15 amino acids. Trimming cost V 2 bases and J 7 bases; bases outside gene matches: 8. The CDR3 DNA follows: TGTGCCAGCAGTGAACCTACAGGGGGCATCCCTGGCTACACCTTC. As protein: CASSEPTGGIPGYTF. Full variable domain (outside the CDR3, taken from reference TRBV2 and TRBJ1-2): EPEVTQTPSHQVTQMGQEVILRCVPISNHLYFYWYRQILGQKVEFLVSFYNNEISEKSEIFDDQFSVERPDGSNFTLKIRSTKLEDSAMYFCASSEPTGGIPGYTFGSGTRLTVV.

This CDR3 reads CASSVTGGEQPQHF. CDR3 bases: TGTGCCAGTAGTGTGACAGGGGGCGAGCAGCCCCAGCATTTT. The genes are TRBV19 and TRBJ1-5; 10 bases line up with TRBD1. This CDR3 comprises 14 residues. CDR1 is LNHDA and CDR2 is SQIVND in the germline V gene (reference sequence). V shed 5 bases, J shed 7 bases, and the junction held 5 bases outside the gene matches.

The chain has TRBV10-2 and TRBJ1-1; TRBD1 matches at 10 bases. The CDR3 spans 14 residues. V shed 9 bases and J 1 base; nucleotides not matched to a gene: 5. Germline CDR1 reads WSHSY; CDR2 reads SAAADI. This CDR3 reads CARRQGAENTEAFF. The CDR3 DNA sequence: TGCGCCAGGCGACAGGGGGCCGAGAACACTGAAGCTTTCTTT.

The CDR3 reads CASSPSGVDTGELFF. In DNA form, the CDR3 reads TGTGCCAGCAGCCCTAGCGGGGTTGACACCGGGGAGCTGTTTTTT. The chain joins TRBV3-1 (or the pseudogene TRBV3-2) to TRBJ2-2; 9 nucleotides line up with TRBD2. In germline, CDR1 is LGHDT, CDR2 YNNKEL (reference sequence). V lost 4 bases, J lost 3 bases, and 3 bases stayed unmatched. There are 15 residues in the CDR3.

The J gene is TRBJ1-4, the V gene TRBV11-3; 8 bases fit TRBD1. The CDR3 loop spans 14 amino acids. V was pared by 5 bases and J by 4 bases, with 3 bases of the junction left unmatched. In germline, CDR1 is SGHNT, CDR2 YENEEA. CDR3 sequence reads: CASSLDRVNEKLFF. CDR3 nucleotide sequence: TGTGCCAGCAGCCTGGACAGGGTTAATGAAAAACTGTTTTTT.

This clone is a singleton in its sample. This chain connects TRBV3-1 (or the pseudogene TRBV3-2) to TRBJ2-1; TRBD2 matches 7 bases. This CDR3 contains 13 residues. J was trimmed by 6 bases and V by 4 bases; bases with no gene match: 3. Germline CDR1 reads LGHDT; CDR2 reads YNNKEL (reference sequence). The CDR3 DNA sequence: TGTGCCAGCAGCCTGGCGGGAGCCAATGAGCAGTTCTTC. It codes for CASSLAGANEQFF.

This clone has only a few counts. The J gene is TRBJ1-3, the V gene TRBV12-3 or TRBV12-4; possible D gene TRBD1, 6 bases. The CDR3 loop spans 13 amino acids. V lost 3 bases and J lost 4, with 7 bases in between. The CDR3 reads CASSLDRGNTIYF. The CDR3 bases are TGTGCCAGCAGTTTGGACAGAGGAAACACCATATATTTT.

The chain combines TRBV29-1 with TRBJ1-5; TRBD1 matches at 7 bases. The germline V gene has CDR1 SQVTM and CDR2 ANQGSEA. The CDR3 extends over 13 amino acids. Trimming cost V 6 bases and J 7 bases; bases outside gene matches: 9. The CDR3 DNA reads TGCAGCGTCGAAACAGGGGCTGGGCAGCCCCAGCATTTT. It specifies CSVETGAGQPQHF.

In DNA form, the CDR3 reads TGTGCCAGCAGCGTTTTAACAGGGGGCACTGGAAACACCATATATTTT. This codes for CASSVLTGGTGNTIYF. The chain has TRBV9 and TRBJ1-3; 9 bases line up with TRBD1. The V gene end was trimmed by 2 bases and the J gene end by 2 bases; junction bases not matched to a gene: 5. In germline, CDR1 is SGDLS, CDR2 YYNGEE. CDR3 length equals 16 residues.

V and J are TRBV4-1 and TRBJ1-2; 9 bases match TRBD1. This CDR3 spans 13 amino acids. Germline V gives CDR1 MGHRA, CDR2 YSYEKL. V was clipped by 2 bases and J by 7 bases; unmatched bases: 2. Written as DNA, the CDR3 is TGCGCCAGCAGCCAAACAGGGGGCCCTGGCTACACCTTC. It is translated as CASSQTGGPGYTF.

Written as DNA, the CDR3 is TGTGCCAGCAGCCAAACAACAGGGGAGGAGACCCAGTACTTC. Protein sequence: CASSQTTGEETQYF. The V gene is TRBV14, the J gene TRBJ2-5; 7 nucleotides match TRBD1. CDR1 SGHDN and CDR2 FVKESK come from the germline V gene. The CDR3 is 14 amino acids. V trimming: 2 bases; J trimming: 5 bases; junction bases outside the gene matches: 5.

This chain links TRBV5-8 with TRBJ1-1, with D perhaps matching TRBD1 (6 bases). Trimming removed 4 bases from V and 4 bases from J, with 17 bases in between. The germline gives CDR1 SGHTS, CDR2 YDEGEE. The CDR3 runs to 15 residues. The CDR3 loop is CASSQRGLGGTEAFF. In nucleotides, the CDR3 is TGTGCCAGCAGCCAGCGGGGGCTCGGTGGCACTGAAGCTTTCTTT.

The chain has TRBV2 and TRBJ2-3; 7 positions match TRBD1. The ends lost 4 bases at V and 3 bases at J; junction bases unmatched: 7. CDR1 SNHLY and CDR2 FYNNEI come from the germline V gene. This CDR3 has 15 amino acids. The CDR3: CASSVAGGRTDTQYF. The CDR3 DNA reads TGTGCCAGCAGTGTGGCAGGGGGAAGGACAGATACGCAGTATTTT. Supplemented by reference TRBV2 and TRBJ2-3, the full variable domain reads EPEVTQTPSHQVTQMGQEVILRCVPISNHLYFYWYRQILGQKVEFLVSFYNNEISEKSEIFDDQFSVERPDGSNFTLKIRSTKLEDSAMYFCASSVAGGRTDTQYFGPGTRLTVL.

The chain joins TRBV6-5 to TRBJ2-1, with TRBD1 as a possible D gene (6 bases). The germline V gene has CDR1 MNHEY and CDR2 SVGAGI. The length of the CDR3 is 14 residues. V dropped 6 bases and J dropped 6 bases, with 15 bases sitting between them. DNA of the CDR3: TGTGCCAGCAGACTGACCCGACAGGCCAATGAGCAGTTCTTC. This sequence encodes CASRLTRQANEQFF.

The chain links TRBV9 to TRBJ1-2; 9 bases map to TRBD1. The length of the CDR3 is 15 residues. Germline CDR1 is SGDLS and CDR2 is YYNGEE. J gave up 2 bases and V 6 bases, and 8 bases lay outside the gene matches. CDR3 in DNA: TGTGCCAGCAACATGCCACAGGGGGCCAACTATGGCTACACCTTC. Residues: CASNMPQGANYGYTF.

The chain recombines TRBV10-3 with TRBJ1-1; the D is unclear. The CDR3 has 15 residues. Germline V gene lookup returns CDR1 ENHRY and CDR2 SYGVKD. V was clipped by 3 bases and J by 0 bases, with 11 bases between them. In nucleotides, the CDR3 is TGTGCCATCAGTGATTCGGTGGGCCTGAACACTGAAGCTTTCTTT. It translates to CAISDSVGLNTEAFF.

This sequence joins TRBV5-6 and TRBJ2-5; the D gene is possibly TRBD1 (6 bases). Germline values: CDR1 SGHDT, CDR2 YYEEEE. CDR3 length equals 13 residues. Trimming stripped 3 bases from V and 4 bases from J, with 10 bases between. In DNA form, the CDR3 reads TGTGCCAGCAGCTCCTGGACAGCAGAGACCCAGTACTTC. It encodes CASSSWTAETQYF.

The chain recombines TRBV7-8 with TRBJ2-3, with 7 nucleotides matching TRBD2. Trimming at V came to 5 bases and at J to 4 bases, leaving 6 bases not matched to a gene. The germline gives CDR1 SGHVS, CDR2 FQNEAQ. CDR3 size: 14 residues. The CDR3 DNA reads TGTGCCAGCAGCAAACGACTAGCTCCAGATACGCAGTATTTT. Translation: CASSKRLAPDTQYF.